This is a list of T cell receptor beta chains from one sample in a study of T-cell reconstitution after alpha-beta-depleted transplantation in children. MiXCR was run by TCRdb on the PCR reads, yielding one entry per CDR3 protein. The sample lists under 300,000 distinct CDR3 sequences; around 10% were seen once. This specimen was peripheral blood, taken 180 days after TCRalphabeta/CD19-depleted stem cell transplant. These receptor sequences come from a male patient aged 2 to 10 who had a stem cell transplant for chronic granulomatous disease, so the T cells may come from the graft donor. CDR3s include the opening cysteine and the closing phenylalanine or tryptophan. Each record gives: clone size, J gene, D gene, V gene, CDR3 DNA, CDR3 protein. D genes are given only for firm matches. Clone size is stated in some rows and not others, as once, few, many or a class when expanded.

many,TRBJ2-4,.,TRBV18,TGTGCCAGCTCACCGATCGCTGGTGATTCTCTAGCCAAAAACATTCAGTACTTC,CASSPIAGDSLAKNIQYF
many,TRBJ2-3,.,TRBV5-1,TGCGCCAGCAAGCAGGGGCCCGAGACAGATACGCAGTATTTT,CASKQGPETDTQYF
many,TRBJ2-1,TRBD1,TRBV7-9,TGTGCCAGCAGCTTCTTCGGGGTGGACAGGACCAACGATGAGCAGTTCTTC,CASSFFGVDRTNDEQFF
many,TRBJ2-4,.,TRBV2,TGTGCCAGCAGTGAAAGGGCGGCCAAAAACATTCAGTACTTC,CASSERAAKNIQYF
many,TRBJ2-1,TRBD2,TRBV24-1,TGTGCCACCGCCCCCCTAGCGGGAGATACGAATGAGCAGTTCTTC,CATAPLAGDTNEQFF
many,TRBJ2-5,.,TRBV20-1,TGCAGTGCTTTCCCTAGGGCCGAGACCCAGTACTTC,CSAFPRAETQYF
many,TRBJ1-5,TRBD1,TRBV6-2/TRBV6-3,TGTGCCAGCAGTAACCAGGGGGGAACTCAGCCCCAGCATTTT,CASSNQGGTQPQHF
.,TRBJ2-5,.,TRBV7-2,TGTGCCAGCAGCTCTTCCGACAGGATCCAGACCCAGTACTTC,CASSSSDRIQTQYF
many,TRBJ2-3,.,TRBV7-2,TGTGCCAGCAGCTTAGTTCGGGGAGTGGGAAATACGCAGTATTTT,CASSLVRGVGNTQYF
many,TRBJ2-1,TRBD2,TRBV10-2,TGCGCCAGCAGTGAGTGGCTAGCGGGAAATGAGCAGTTCTTC,CASSEWLAGNEQFF
many,TRBJ2-1,.,TRBV20-1,TGCAGTGCTAGAGATTTGGCGGGGACCGGGTACAATGAGCAGTTCTTC,CSARDLAGTGYNEQFF
.,TRBJ1-3,.,TRBV7-6,TGTGCCAGCAGCCGACGCGGGCCAGCCTCTGGAAACACCATATATTTT,CASSRRGPASGNTIYF
many,TRBJ2-4,TRBD2,TRBV4-2,TGTGCCAGCAGCCAAGATGGTAGGGGACTAGCGGGAGTCCTCACCAAAAACATTCAGTACTTC,CASSQDGRGLAGVLTKNIQYF
many,TRBJ2-7,.,TRBV20-1,TGCAGTGCTAGGGCCGCGGGGGCAGTCTACGAGCAGTACTTC,CSARAAGAVYEQYF
many,TRBJ2-2,.,TRBV4-3,TGCGCCAGCAGCCCAGAGGGAAGTACAACCGGGGAGCTGTTTTTT,CASSPEGSTTGELFF
.,TRBJ2-3,TRBD2,TRBV15,TGTGCCACCAGCAGTCCCGTTGGTAGCGGGCCCCCAGATACGCAGTTTTTT,CATSSPVGSGPPDTQFF
.,TRBJ2-7,TRBD1,TRBV18,TGTGCCAGCTCCCCGCGGGCCCCGGGACAGGGGACTGACTACGAGCAGTACTTC,CASSPRAPGQGTDYEQYF
many,TRBJ2-2,.,TRBV20-1,TGCAGTGCTACGAGGACAGTTTCCGGGGAGCTGTTTTTT,CSATRTVSGELFF
many,TRBJ2-1,TRBD2,TRBV4-3,TGCGCCAGCAGCCCTCGGACTAGCGGGGTATCTTACAATGAGCAGTTCTTC,CASSPRTSGVSYNEQFF
many,TRBJ2-2,.,TRBV12-3/TRBV12-4,TGTGCCAGCAACATTAGGGGAAGGATCTACACCGGGGAGCTGTTTTTT,CASNIRGRIYTGELFF
many,TRBJ2-3,TRBD2,TRBV5-1,TGCGCCAGCAGCCGGTTCGATAAAGCGGGGGGGACAGATACGCAGTATTTT,CASSRFDKAGGTDTQYF
many,TRBJ2-1,.,TRBV5-5,TGTGCCAGCAGCTTGGGCTTAAAAACGTCCTACAATGAGCAGTTCTTC,CASSLGLKTSYNEQFF
many,TRBJ2-7,.,TRBV29-1,TGCAGCGTCCCCGGACCGCACGAGCAGTACTTC,CSVPGPHEQYF
few,TRBJ1-1,TRBD1,TRBV27,TGTGCCAGCAGTATTGGACAGGGGGCGAGGACTGAAGCTTTCTTT,CASSIGQGARTEAFF
many,TRBJ1-2,.,TRBV5-1,TGCGCCAGCAGCAACGCCGGAGGTGTGGGCTATGGCTACACCTTC,CASSNAGGVGYGYTF
many,TRBJ2-5,.,TRBV30,TGTGCCTGGAGTGTCAAGGAGACCCAGTACTTC,CAWSVKETQYF
many,TRBJ1-5,TRBD1,TRBV29-1,TGCAGCGTTGATACCGGGACAGGTTTTGGGCCCCAGCATTTT,CSVDTGTGFGPQHF
many,TRBJ1-6,.,TRBV27,TGTGCCACCGGCAGGAATTCACCCCTCCACTTT,CATGRNSPLHF
many,TRBJ2-1,TRBD2,TRBV20-1,TGCAGTGCGACCAGACCTAGCGGGGGGACCCTGAGGACACATGAGCAGTTCTTC,CSATRPSGGTLRTHEQFF
many,TRBJ2-5,.,TRBV29-1,TGCAGCGTGCCCATTCAAGAGACCCAGTACTTC,CSVPIQETQYF
.,TRBJ2-7,.,TRBV18,TGTGCCAGCTCACTGGACCCCAGGGCCTACGAGCAGTACTTC,CASSLDPRAYEQYF
many,TRBJ2-1,.,TRBV7-9,TGTGCCAGCAGCTTGGCCGGGGGCGAAGTACATGAGCAGTTCTTC,CASSLAGGEVHEQFF
few,TRBJ2-7,.,TRBV30,TGTGCCTGGAGTATCAGCTCCTACGAGCAGTACTTC,CAWSISSYEQYF
many,TRBJ2-5,TRBD2,TRBV7-3,TGTGCCAGCAGGTCGGGACTAGCCCTACACGGGACCCAGTACTTC,CASRSGLALHGTQYF
many,TRBJ2-7,TRBD2,TRBV5-1,TGCGCCAGCAGCTTGATCGGGGGGGAGCAGTACTTC,CASSLIGGEQYF
few,TRBJ1-2,TRBD1,TRBV25-1,TGTGCCAGCAGTGCCAACAGGGGGAATGGCTATGGCTACACCTTC,CASSANRGNGYGYTF
many,TRBJ2-5,.,TRBV12-3/TRBV12-4,TGTGCCAGCAGTTTATCGCAGGGTGCAGAGACCCAGTACTTC,CASSLSQGAETQYF
many,TRBJ2-1,TRBD2,TRBV6-5,TGTGCCAGCAGTTCGGGTCTAGCGGGAGGGCCGAACAATGAGCAGTTCTTC,CASSSGLAGGPNNEQFF
many,TRBJ2-1,.,TRBV2,TGTGCCAGCAGGGCGGAGCCATTCCTCACGGATGAGCAGTTCTTC,CASRAEPFLTDEQFF
many,TRBJ2-3,.,TRBV9,TGTGCCAGCACGGGGAAGTGGACAGATACGCAGTATTTT,CASTGKWTDTQYF
many,TRBJ2-2,.,TRBV7-6,TGTGCCAGCAGCACGTCTCTGGCCGGGGAGCTGTTTTTT,CASSTSLAGELFF
many,TRBJ2-3,.,TRBV4-1,TGCGCCAGCAGCCAAGATGAACTAGTCGGGGATCCAGATACGCAGTATTTT,CASSQDELVGDPDTQYF
many,TRBJ2-7,.,TRBV18,TGTGCCAGCTCCGTCTTTGGGACGCTAATCTCCTACGAGCAGTACTTC,CASSVFGTLISYEQYF
many,TRBJ2-1,.,TRBV12-3/TRBV12-4,TGTGCCAGCAGTCCCCAATCCCGGAACAATGAGCAGTTCTTC,CASSPQSRNNEQFF
.,TRBJ2-2,TRBD1,TRBV6-2/TRBV6-3,TGTGCCACCCGACAGGGGGCGAGGACCGGGGAGCTGTTTTTT,CATRQGARTGELFF
many,TRBJ2-4,TRBD1,TRBV12-3/TRBV12-4,TGTGCCAGCATAAGGGGACAGGGGTCGGACATTCAGTACTTC,CASIRGQGSDIQYF
many,TRBJ2-3,.,TRBV6-1,TGTGCCAGCAGTGAAGTTCCTCTCACAGATACGCAGTATTTT,CASSEVPLTDTQYF
many,TRBJ2-2,.,TRBV5-1,TGCGCCAGCAGCTTTAGGGACTCTAACACCGGGGAGCTGTTTTTT,CASSFRDSNTGELFF
many,TRBJ2-1,TRBD2,TRBV6-2/TRBV6-3,TGTGCCAGCAGTTACGGGGGGTCTAGCGGGAGCTCCTACAATGAGCAGTTCTTC,CASSYGGSSGSSYNEQFF
many,TRBJ2-3,.,TRBV5-1,TGCGCCAGCAATCCGCGGGGAGACACAGATACGCAGTATTTT,CASNPRGDTDTQYF
many,TRBJ2-5,.,TRBV15,TGTGCCACCAACCTGGGACTCGAAGAAGAGACCCAGTACTTC,CATNLGLEEETQYF
many,TRBJ2-4,TRBD1,TRBV5-6,TGTGCCAGCAGCTTGGTGGGACAGGCGAACATTCAGTACTTC,CASSLVGQANIQYF
many,TRBJ2-5,.,TRBV7-7,TGTGCTAGCAGCTTATCCTTGGAGACCCAGTACTTC,CASSLSLETQYF
few,TRBJ2-2,.,TRBV7-2,TGTGCCAGCAGATCCTATACCGGGGAGCTGTTTTTT,CASRSYTGELFF
many,TRBJ1-1,.,TRBV7-9,TGTGCCAGCAGCTTAGGGGCGGGGTCGTGGACTGAAGCTTTCTTT,CASSLGAGSWTEAFF